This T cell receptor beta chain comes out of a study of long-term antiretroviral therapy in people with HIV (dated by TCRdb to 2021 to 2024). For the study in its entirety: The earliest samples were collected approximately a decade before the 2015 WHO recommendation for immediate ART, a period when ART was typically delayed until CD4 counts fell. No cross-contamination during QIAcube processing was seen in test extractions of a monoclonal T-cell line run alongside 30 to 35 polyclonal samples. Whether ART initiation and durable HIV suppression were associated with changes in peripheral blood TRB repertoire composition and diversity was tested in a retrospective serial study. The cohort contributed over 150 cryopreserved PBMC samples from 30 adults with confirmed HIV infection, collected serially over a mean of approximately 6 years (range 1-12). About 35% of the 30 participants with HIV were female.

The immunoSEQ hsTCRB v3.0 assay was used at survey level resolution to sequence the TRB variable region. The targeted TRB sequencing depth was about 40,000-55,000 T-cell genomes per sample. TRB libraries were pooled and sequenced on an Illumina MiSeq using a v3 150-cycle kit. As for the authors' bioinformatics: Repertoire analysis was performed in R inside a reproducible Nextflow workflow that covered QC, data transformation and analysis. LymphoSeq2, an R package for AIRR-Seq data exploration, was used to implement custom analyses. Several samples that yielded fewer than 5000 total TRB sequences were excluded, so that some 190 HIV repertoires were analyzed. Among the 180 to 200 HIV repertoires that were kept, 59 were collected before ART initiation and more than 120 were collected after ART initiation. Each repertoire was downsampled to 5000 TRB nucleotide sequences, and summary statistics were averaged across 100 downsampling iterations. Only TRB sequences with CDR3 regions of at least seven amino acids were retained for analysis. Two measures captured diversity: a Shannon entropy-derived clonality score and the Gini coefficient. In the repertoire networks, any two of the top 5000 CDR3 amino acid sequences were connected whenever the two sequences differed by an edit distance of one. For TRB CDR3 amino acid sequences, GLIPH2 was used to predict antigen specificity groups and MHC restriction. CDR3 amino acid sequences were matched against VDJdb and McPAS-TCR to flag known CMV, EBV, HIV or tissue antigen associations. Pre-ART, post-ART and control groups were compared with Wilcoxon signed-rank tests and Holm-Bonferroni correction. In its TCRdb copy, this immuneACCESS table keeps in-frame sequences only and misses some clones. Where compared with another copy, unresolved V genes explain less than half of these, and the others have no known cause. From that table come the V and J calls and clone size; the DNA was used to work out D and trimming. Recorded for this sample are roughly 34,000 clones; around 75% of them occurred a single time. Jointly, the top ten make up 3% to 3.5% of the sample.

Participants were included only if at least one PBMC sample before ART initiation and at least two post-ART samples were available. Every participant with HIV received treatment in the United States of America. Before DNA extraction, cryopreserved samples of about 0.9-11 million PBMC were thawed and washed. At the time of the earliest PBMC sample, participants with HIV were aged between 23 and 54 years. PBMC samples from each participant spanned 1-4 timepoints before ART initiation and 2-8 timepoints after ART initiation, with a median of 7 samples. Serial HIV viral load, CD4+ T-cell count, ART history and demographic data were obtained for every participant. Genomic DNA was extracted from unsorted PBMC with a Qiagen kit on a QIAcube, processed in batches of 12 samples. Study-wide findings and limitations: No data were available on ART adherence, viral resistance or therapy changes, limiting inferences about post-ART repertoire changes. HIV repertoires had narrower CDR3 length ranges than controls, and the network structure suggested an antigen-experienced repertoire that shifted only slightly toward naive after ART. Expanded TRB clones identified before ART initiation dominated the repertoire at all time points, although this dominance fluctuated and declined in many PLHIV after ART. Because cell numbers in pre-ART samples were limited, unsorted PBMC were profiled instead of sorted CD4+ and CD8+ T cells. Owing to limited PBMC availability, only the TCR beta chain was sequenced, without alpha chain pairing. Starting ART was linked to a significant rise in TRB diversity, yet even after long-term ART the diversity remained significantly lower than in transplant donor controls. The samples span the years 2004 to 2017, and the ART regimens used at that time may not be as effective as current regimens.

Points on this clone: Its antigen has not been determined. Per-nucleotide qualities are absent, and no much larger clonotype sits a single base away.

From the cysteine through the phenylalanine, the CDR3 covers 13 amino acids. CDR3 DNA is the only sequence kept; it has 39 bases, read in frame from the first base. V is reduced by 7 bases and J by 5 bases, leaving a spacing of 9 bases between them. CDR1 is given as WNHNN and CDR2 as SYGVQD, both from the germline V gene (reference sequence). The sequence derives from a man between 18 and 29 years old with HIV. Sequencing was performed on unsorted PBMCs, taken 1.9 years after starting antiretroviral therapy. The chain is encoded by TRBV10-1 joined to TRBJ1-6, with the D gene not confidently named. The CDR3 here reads CASNDYNNSPLHF. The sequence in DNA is TGCGCCAGCAACGACTATAATAATTCACCCCTCCACTTT.